The present T cell receptor (beta chain) was sequenced within a study of metastatic and nonmetastatic thyroid tumors. CDR1 SEHNR and CDR2 FQNEAQ come from the germline V gene (reference sequence). The V segment lost 3 bases and the J segment 4 bases; nucleotides outside the gene matches: 5. The CDR3 loop spans 15 amino acids. How the authors handled the data: What underpinned the distant-metastasis classifier for papillary thyroid cancer was the set of CDR3 differences across clinicopathological groups. TCRdb reanalyzed the PCR reads via MiXCR. What appears here as the V and J calls and clone size reflects TCRdb's work, not the paper's. Here the sample spans tens of thousands of clones, 14% being singletons. This clone was detected ten times or more. All patients were treatment-naive before thyroid surgery.

V is TRBV7-9 and J is TRBJ1-1, with 10 bases aligning to TRBD1. The source of this sequence is a male donor with papillary thyroid cancer or a benign thyroid nodule (not recorded which). Some clones in this sample may be carry-over from other donors' samples. Input material: blood. CDR3 sequence: CASSFSGQGGTEAFF. The CDR3 nucleotides read TGTGCCAGCAGCTTCTCCGGACAGGGGGGCACTGAAGCTTTCTTT.